These T cell receptor beta chains were read from a single sample in a study of CD8+ T cells in alopecia areata. Libraries were prepared by immunoSEQ multiplex PCR; TCRdb keeps only in-frame clonotypes and omits some of them. The table shows about 76,000 clones, with around 66% occurring only once. This material consisted of CD8+ T cells sorted from blood, taken at week 24, from a patient treated with tofacitinib. Every receptor here comes from a human donor with alopecia areata. CDR3s include the opening cysteine and the closing phenylalanine or tryptophan. D genes are given only for firm matches. Size is omitted from some rows. Given values are once, few, many or a class for expanded clones.

v_gene	j_gene	d_gene	abundance	len	CDR3nt	CDR3aa
TRBV4-2	TRBJ2-4	TRBD1	NA	17	TGTGCCAGCAGCCAGGGGACAGGTGCTGAGGTCAAAAACATTCAGTACTTC	CASSQGTGAEVKNIQYF
TRBV30	TRBJ1-1	NA	NA	12	TGTGCCTGGAGTGGAGAGAAAACTGAAGCTTTCTTT	CAWSGEKTEAFF
TRBV2	TRBJ1-2	NA	NA	15	TGTGCCAGCAGTGAGGGGGCAGAAGGATTCTACGGCTACACCTTC	CASSEGAEGFYGYTF
TRBV9	TRBJ2-5	NA	NA	15	TGTGCCAGCAGCGTAGTCGGTGGGGGGCAAGAGACCCAGTACTTC	CASSVVGGGQETQYF
TRBV5-1	TRBJ2-7	NA	NA	11	TGCGCCAGCAGCGGGTCCTACGAGCAGTACTTC	CASSGSYEQYF
TRBV7-9	TRBJ1-6	TRBD1	medium-sized	15	TGTGCCAGCAGCTTAGTTGGACAGGGGGCGCGACTCCTCCACTTT	CASSLVGQGARLLHF
TRBV9	TRBJ2-1	TRBD2	NA	17	TGTGCCAGCAGCGTCGATGGGGGAGGGGCCTTCGACAATGAGCAGTTCTTC	CASSVDGGGAFDNEQFF
TRBV25-1	TRBJ2-5	NA	NA	14	TGTGCCAGCAGTCTAGGGTTCTCACAAGAGACCCAGTACTTC	CASSLGFSQETQYF
TRBV11-2	TRBJ2-5	TRBD1	NA	15	TGTGCCAGCAGCTTGGTCTCGACAGGGATGGAGACCCAGTACTTC	CASSLVSTGMETQYF
TRBV29-1	TRBJ2-3	TRBD2	NA	16	TGCAGCGTTGAAGGGCTAGCGGGGGGGATTCTCGATACGCAGTATTTT	CSVEGLAGGILDTQYF
TRBV4-1	TRBJ2-3	NA	NA	19	TGCGCCAGCAGCCAAGAACCTACCAGGGACGGCCCTAGCACAGATACGCAGTATTTT	CASSQEPTRDGPSTDTQYF
TRBV18	TRBJ2-3	NA	few	15	TGTGCCAGCTCACCGGGAGTAACTAGCACAGATACGCAGTATTTT	CASSPGVTSTDTQYF
TRBV29-1	TRBJ2-4	NA	NA	14	TGCAGCGTTGGGGCAGGGTTGGGCAAAAACATTCAGTACTTC	CSVGAGLGKNIQYF
TRBV27	TRBJ2-5	NA	once	12	TGTGCCACCTGGGGCGGGGAGGAGACCCAGTACTTC	CATWGGEETQYF
TRBV7-9	TRBJ2-2	TRBD1	NA	16	TGTGCCAGCAGCCCGCCGGGACAGGGGAGCACCGGGGAGCTGTTTTTT	CASSPPGQGSTGELFF
TRBV27	TRBJ2-3	TRBD1	many	15	TGTGCCAGCAGTTTTTCGACAGGGGGGGCAGATACGCAGTATTTT	CASSFSTGGADTQYF
TRBV7-9	TRBJ2-2	NA	many	13	TGTGCCAGCAGCCCTACTAACACCGGGGAGCTGTTTTTT	CASSPTNTGELFF
TRBV4-2	TRBJ2-1	TRBD2	once	19	TGTGCCAGCAGCCACTCCCCCGGGACTAGCGGGGGGGATATCTGGGAGCAGTTCTTC	CASSHSPGTSGGDIWEQFF
TRBV4-1	TRBJ1-2	NA	NA	17	TGCGCCAGCAGCCAGGAAAACACAGGGATGGTAGACTATGGCTACACCTTC	CASSQENTGMVDYGYTF
TRBV29-1	TRBJ1-1	NA	few	11	TGCAGTGGGGGCGGGGGCACTGAAGCTTTCTTT	CSGGGGTEAFF
TRBV29-1	TRBJ1-1	NA	NA	13	TGCAGCGTGGCCAGGGAATCGAACACTGAAGCTTTCTTT	CSVARESNTEAFF
TRBV5-1	TRBJ1-1	NA	NA	15	TGCGCCAGCAGCTTAGCCCCGGACTTGAACACTGAAGCTTTCTTT	CASSLAPDLNTEAFF
TRBV5-7	TRBJ2-1	TRBD2	NA	16	TGTGCCAGCAGCTTGGATCCTAGCGGGTTTCTGAATGAGCAGTTCTTC	CASSLDPSGFLNEQFF
TRBV5-4	TRBJ1-2	NA	NA	11	TGTGCCAGCAGCCCCGGCTATGGCTACACCTTC	CASSPGYGYTF
TRBV9	TRBJ2-2	NA	NA	15	TGTGCCAGCAGCGTAGAAGGGGCGGGGCTCGGGGAGCTGTTTTTT	CASSVEGAGLGELFF
TRBV2	TRBJ2-4	NA	NA	14	TGTGCCAGCAGTGAGGTGGAAGCCAAAAACATTCAGTACTTC	CASSEVEAKNIQYF
TRBV27	TRBJ2-5	NA	few	15	TGTGCCAGCAAGTGGAGGGGGGGCGGAGAAGAGACCCAGTACTTC	CASKWRGGGEETQYF
TRBV9	TRBJ2-1	NA	NA	18	TGTGCCAGCAGCGAGCCCCCTTTGACTAGTAGCTCCTACAATGAGCAGTTCTTC	CASSEPPLTSSSYNEQFF
TRBV19	TRBJ2-3	NA	NA	13	TGTGCCAGTTCCATGGACTTGACAGATACGCAGTATTTT	CASSMDLTDTQYF
TRBV5-6	TRBJ2-7	TRBD2	NA	15	TGTGCCAGCAGCTTCCCGGGACTAGCGGGCTACGAGCAGTACTTC	CASSFPGLAGYEQYF
TRBV6-5	TRBJ2-3	TRBD2	NA	15	TGTGCCAGCAGTTACATTGCGGGAGGCCCAGATACGCAGTATTTT	CASSYIAGGPDTQYF
TRBV19	TRBJ1-2	NA	NA	14	TGTGCCAGTTCCGAGGCGGGGGGGGACTATGGCTACACCTTC	CASSEAGGDYGYTF
TRBV2	TRBJ2-5	NA	NA	15	TGTGCCAGCAGTCAGGACACTGGAGTACAAGAGACCCAGTACTTC	CASSQDTGVQETQYF
TRBV4-1	TRBJ2-3	TRBD2	NA	15	TGCGCCAGCAGCCATCCAGCGGGAGGCACAGATACGCAGTATTTT	CASSHPAGGTDTQYF
TRBV5-1	TRBJ2-1	TRBD2	NA	15	TGCGCCAGCAGCTTGGCGAGCGGGAGTACGCGCGAGCAGTTCTTC	CASSLASGSTREQFF
TRBV11-2	TRBJ2-5	NA	NA	15	TGTGCCAGCAGCTCTATTCTCGTAGATCAAGAGACCCAGTACTTC	CASSSILVDQETQYF
TRBV9	TRBJ1-6	NA	few	9	TGTGCCAGCAGCGTCCCCCTAGGCTTT	CASSVPLGF
TRBV9	TRBJ1-5	NA	NA	15	TGTGCCAGCAGCGTTGACCGGGACGGCGATCAGCCCCAGCATTTT	CASSVDRDGDQPQHF
TRBV5-1	TRBJ2-7	NA	NA	14	TGCGCCAGCAGTCCCGGGACGGAGTTTTACGAGCAGTACTTC	CASSPGTEFYEQYF
TRBV9	TRBJ1-6	TRBD1	NA	15	TGTGCCAGCAGCGCGACAGGGGAGGGTAATTCACCCCTCCACTTT	CASSATGEGNSPLHF
TRBV7-6	TRBJ2-5	NA	few	15	TGTGCCAGCAGCTTAGATCCCAGGGTTGCGGAGACCCAGTACTTC	CASSLDPRVAETQYF
TRBV4-3	TRBJ1-2	NA	few	14	TGCGCCAGCAGCCAAGCCGGTCTTAACTATGGCTACACCTTC	CASSQAGLNYGYTF
TRBV27	TRBJ1-5	NA	once	15	TGTGCCAGCAGGACGGGAGGATATAGCAATCAGCCCCAGCATTTT	CASRTGGYSNQPQHF
TRBV7-9	TRBJ1-2	TRBD1	NA	16	TGCGCCAGCAGCCAAGATTTCGACAGGGACGGCTATGGCTACACCTTC	CASSQDFDRDGYGYTF
TRBV11-2	TRBJ2-7	NA	NA	15	TGTGCCAGCAGCCCGTCGCCGGGGACAAACTACGAGCAGTACTTC	CASSPSPGTNYEQYF
TRBV19	TRBJ2-7	NA	few	12	TGTGCCAGTGGTGAGGGGACCTACGAGCAGTACTTC	CASGEGTYEQYF
TRBV11-2	TRBJ2-1	NA	NA	12	TGTGCCAGCAGCTACATGGCGGGGGAGCAGTTCTTC	CASSYMAGEQFF
TRBV14	TRBJ2-2	NA	NA	15	TGTGCCAGCAGCCAACTAGCCCTGAACACCGGGGAGCTGTTTTTT	CASSQLALNTGELFF
TRBV27	TRBJ2-5	TRBD2	NA	18	TGTGCCAGCAGTGGGTTACTAGCGGGAGGGCCTGGGGGAGAGACCCAGTACTTC	CASSGLLAGGPGGETQYF
TRBV5-6	TRBJ2-1	NA	NA	15	TGTGCCAGCAGCTTGGTAACTGATAAATACAATGAGCAGTTCTTC	CASSLVTDKYNEQFF
TRBV7-8	TRBJ2-1	TRBD2	few	16	TGTGCCAGCAGCCCCTACCTAGCGGGTTCTTACAATGAGCAGTTCTTC	CASSPYLAGSYNEQFF
TRBV28	TRBJ2-7	NA	NA	12	TGTGCCAGCAGTCCTTCCTCATACGAGCAGTACTTC	CASSPSSYEQYF
TRBV11-3	TRBJ2-3	NA	NA	19	TGTGCCAGCAGTCCCGGGACAATCGGCTTTGAAACTAGCACAGATACGCAGTATTTT	CASSPGTIGFETSTDTQYF
TRBV5-6	TRBJ2-5	NA	few	13	TGTGCCAGCAACGACTTCGAGGGAGAGACCCAGTACTTC	CASNDFEGETQYF